The next 18 T cell receptor beta chains were all read from a single sample in a study of blood T cells in healthy people across ages. Next came a second PCR, run for about 6 to 12 cycles, which used a sample-barcoded 5' primer along with a J-beta primer mix. TCRdb fed the 5' RACE reads into MiXCR, producing one record per CDR3 protein. This sample has 650,000 to 1,000,000 distinct CDR3 sequences, with roughly 35% found just once. Sequencing input: blood. The receptors stem from a man aged 18 to 30 in good health.

The chain is built from TRBV4-2 and TRBJ2-7, with TRBD2 identical over 8 bases. The junction had 8 bases not matched to a gene; V was cut back by 4 bases and J by 3 bases. Germline CDR1 LGHNA, CDR2 YNFKEQ. This CDR3 has 15 residues. CDR3 in DNA: TGTGCCAGCAGCCCCCAAAGGGCGGGGGGCTACGAGCAGTACTTC. Its translation is CASSPQRAGGYEQYF.

This clonotype was found a few times. The chain has TRBV4-3 and TRBJ2-3; D remains unclear. CDR1 LGHNA and CDR2 YSLEER come from the germline V gene. The CDR3 has 15 residues. The V gene lost 0 bases and the J gene lost 1 base, with 8 bases spanning the gap. The CDR3, as DNA: TGCGCCAGCAGCCAAGAATGGGGTGGCACAGATACGCAGTATTTT. Amino acids: CASSQEWGGTDTQYF.

This clonotype was counted many times. V and J are TRBV7-2 and TRBJ2-3; TRBD2 agrees at 11 bases. J was trimmed by 1 base and V by 5 bases; bases with no gene match: 14. Germline V gene sequence: CDR1 SGHTA, CDR2 FQGNSA. The CDR3 totals 19 residues. This chain's CDR3 is CASSGRLAGTLFGTDTQYF. The CDR3 DNA is TGTGCCAGCAGCGGACGACTAGCGGGGACCCTCTTCGGCACAGATACGCAGTATTTT.

The chain joins TRBV5-1 to TRBJ1-1; D is possibly TRBD1 (6 bases). Looked up from germline, CDR1 is SGHRS and CDR2 is YFSETQ. The V end lost 1 base, the J end lost 4 bases, and 11 bases lay between the germline ends. The CDR3 covers 14 residues. CDR3 loop: CASSLSGQFTEAFF. As DNA, the CDR3 is TGCGCCAGCAGCTTGTCGGGACAATTCACTGAAGCTTTCTTT.

This clonotype showed up many times. The chain joins TRBV5-6 to TRBJ1-2; 7 nucleotides line up with TRBD1. The CDR3 is made up of 13 amino acids. J was trimmed by 5 bases and V by 4 bases; bases with no gene match: 5. Germline V CDR1 and CDR2: SGHDT, YYEEEE. CDR3 region: CASSRDRRYGYTF. CDR3 DNA: TGTGCCAGCAGCCGGGACAGAAGATATGGCTACACCTTC.

This clonotype was detected ten times or more. The chain uses TRBV12-3 or TRBV12-4 and TRBJ1-2; D might be TRBD1 (6 bases). Trimming pared 5 bases from V and 1 base from J, leaving 17 bases between. This CDR3 is built from 16 residues. The CDR3 bases are TGTGCCAGCAGTCCTACCCCTCAGGGGCTTAACTATGGCTACACCTTC. As protein: CASSPTPQGLNYGYTF.

The V gene is TRBV5-1, the J gene TRBJ2-1; D gene ambiguous. V gave up 3 bases and J gave up 0 bases, with 16 bases separating them. The CDR3 totals 17 residues. Germline values: CDR1 SGHRS, CDR2 YFSETQ. The CDR3 reads CASSWAKTGNSYNEQFF. The CDR3 DNA follows: TGCGCCAGCAGCTGGGCGAAGACCGGAAACTCCTACAATGAGCAGTTCTTC.

This clonotype has a handful of counts. This chain joins TRBV12-3 or TRBV12-4 and TRBJ2-7; D may be TRBD1 or TRBD2 (5 bases each). The CDR3 has 13 residues. Between the trimmed V and J ends, which lost 5 bases and 8 bases, there was a span of 16 bases. The CDR3 region has the DNA TGTGCCAGCAGTCAACGGGACGGGAAACAGCAGTACTTC. It encodes CASSQRDGKQQYF.

The chain has TRBV7-3 and TRBJ2-2; D is unclear. Trimming stripped 3 bases from V and 2 bases from J, with 10 bases between. The CDR3 has 15 residues. The germline V gene has CDR1 SGHTA and CDR2 FQGTGA. The CDR3 region is CASSLERVNTGELFF. DNA for the CDR3: TGTGCCAGCAGCTTGGAGAGAGTCAACACCGGGGAGCTGTTTTTT.

This clonotype was seen repeatedly, ten times or more. The V gene is TRBV29-1, the J gene TRBJ2-1; maybe TRBD1 (7 bases). Germline CDR1 is SQVTM and CDR2 is ANQGSEA. Trimming pared 6 bases from V and 4 bases from J, leaving 10 bases between. This CDR3 is built from 12 residues. The CDR3 sequence: CSVAGQYNEQFF. CDR3 DNA: TGCAGCGTGGCGGGACAGTACAATGAGCAGTTCTTC.

This clonotype was counted many times. The gene calls are TRBV7-2 and TRBJ2-1; 9 nucleotides line up with TRBD1. The germline CDR1 and CDR2 sequences are SGHTA and FQGNSA. The CDR3 has 16 amino acids. J gave up 7 bases and V 5 bases, and 12 bases lay outside the gene matches. Written as DNA, the CDR3 is TGTGCCAGCAGCCAAATCCAAGGACAGGGGTCTAATGAGCAGTTCTTC. Protein: CASSQIQGQGSNEQFF.

As DNA, the CDR3 is TGCAGTGCTAGAAACAAAGACAGGGGGTATGGCTACACCTTC. Encoded protein: CSARNKDRGYGYTF. The V call is TRBV20-1, the J call TRBJ1-2; 9 nucleotides agree with TRBD1. V shed 2 bases, J shed 5 bases, and the junction held 6 bases outside the gene matches. From germline, CDR1 is DFQATT and CDR2 SNEGSKA (reference sequence). The CDR3 has 14 amino acids.

V and J are TRBV5-8 and TRBJ2-5; no reliable D call. The J call may not be correct, given that the DNA end is closer to TRBJ2-7. The CDR3 contains 14 residues. The germline gives CDR1 SGHTS, CDR2 YDEGEE. In DNA, the CDR3 is TGTGCCAGCAGCAACCGGCCTAGTTGGGGCGAGCAGTACTTC. It is translated as CASSNRPSWGEQYF.

This clonotype was seen only a few times. The rearrangement uses TRBV7-3 and TRBJ1-1; D not certain. V was cut by 4 bases and J by 4 bases, with 13 bases left in between. The CDR3 contains 14 residues. Germline V gene data show CDR1 as SGHTA and CDR2 as FQGTGA. Written as DNA, the CDR3 is TGTGCCAGCAGCTGCCGACCGCGGAGCACTGAAGCTTTCTTT. Translation gives CASSCRPRSTEAFF.

Of note for this clonotype: This may come from a read error, since a much larger clone is one base off. V usage is TRBV7-2 and J usage is TRBJ2-1; no clear D. V gave up 5 bases and J gave up 6 bases, with 11 bases separating them. The CDR3 contains 13 residues. Per the germline V gene, CDR1 is SGHTA and CDR2 is FQGNSA. This CDR3 is CASSVFGGNEQFF. The DNA for the CDR3 is TGTGCCAGCAGCGTGTTCGGCGGCAATGAGCAGTTCTTC.

This rearrangement joins TRBV12-3 or TRBV12-4 to TRBJ1-1; a possible D gene is TRBD1 (5 bases). This CDR3 is built from 16 residues. Trimming stripped 3 bases from V and 8 bases from J, with 22 bases between. The CDR3 sequence is CASSLNLGGGEVEAFF. The CDR3 nucleotides are TGTGCCAGCAGTTTGAATTTGGGGGGGGGAGAGGTAGAAGCTTTCTTT.

The genes are TRBV20-1 and TRBJ2-1, with D possibly being TRBD1 (6 bases). V was clipped by 4 bases and J by 3 bases, with 13 bases between them. CDR3 size: 14 residues. Germline lookup yields CDR1 DFQATT and CDR2 SNEGSKA (reference sequence). Here the CDR3 DNA reads TGCAGTGCTATTCCCGGGACATACTACAATGAGCAGTTCTTC. Its protein is CSAIPGTYYNEQFF.

As DNA, the CDR3 is TGCGCCAGCAGCTCCCAGGGGGCGGACACCGGGGAGCTGTTTTTT. Translated: CASSSQGADTGELFF. V and J are TRBV5-1 and TRBJ2-2; 8 nucleotides align to TRBD1. The germline CDR1 and CDR2 sequences are SGHRS and YFSETQ. V was clipped by 3 bases and J by 3 bases; unmatched bases: 4. The CDR3 consists of 15 residues.